The T cell receptor (beta chain) described here comes from a study of cytomegalovirus exposure and HLA in healthy donors. Germline V gene data show CDR1 as SGHAT and CDR2 as FQNNGV. V dropped 5 bases and J dropped 2 bases, with 7 bases sitting between them. The CDR3 is 12 amino acids. Study results and limitations: Being productive about 90% or about 30% of the time was typical of most TCR beta V segments in an earlier analysis.

Of note for this clone: What it binds is not known.

Both 60 Vbeta primers and 13 Jbeta primers went into the PCR. Method: immunoSEQ multiplex PCR; TCRdb's copy keeps in-frame clones and lacks some. The data contain over 150,000 clones, over 70% of them singletons. Material: PBMCs. The chain joins TRBV11-2 to TRBJ2-7, with D tentatively TRBD2 (5 bases). The origin of this receptor is a woman aged 25 to 39 in good health and CMV-seropositive. The DNA of the CDR3 is TGTGCCAGCAGCCTCGGGACCTACGAGCAGTACTTC. Its protein product is CASSLGTYEQYF.